This paragraph reports one T cell receptor (beta chain). For the second PCR, which ran for about 7 to 12 cycles, a sample-barcoded 5' primer and a J-beta primer mix were used. All cDNA molecules were each tagged by a template-switch adaptor with 12 random nucleotides. TCRdb analysed the 5' RACE reads with MiXCR anew, one entry per CDR3 protein. This sample has roughly 800,000 distinct CDR3 sequences, with about 53% found just once. The sample belongs to a study of blood T cells in healthy people across ages. Sample donors were healthy Caucasian individuals that came from Russia, aged 6 to 90. Every sample had a minimum of 6 million PBMCs isolated. Trimming cost V 4 bases and J 5 bases; bases outside gene matches: 8. Looked up from germline, CDR1 is GTSNPN and CDR2 is SVGIG (reference sequence). The CDR3 consists of 14 residues.

Sequenced sample: blood. V and J are TRBV30 and TRBJ2-5; TRBD2 agrees at 9 bases. This clonotype was obtained from a man older than 75 in good health. The DNA for the CDR3 is TGTGCCTGGACTAGCGGGATTGCAAGGGAGACCCAGTACTTC. Translated, it gives CAWTSGIARETQYF.